A selection of T cell receptor beta chains follows, all from one sample in a study of spatial heterogeneity in lung cancer. TCRdb re-called the 5' RACE reads with MiXCR, one entry per CDR3 protein. The data hold tens of thousands of distinct CDR3 sequences, with 7% observed a single time. The sequences come from PBMCs, collected at surgery. The source of these receptors is a male donor with early-stage non-small cell lung cancer. Both conserved end residues are part of each CDR3. D genes are given only for firm matches. Size values are once, few and many counts, or a class for expanded clones, and some rows have none.

length,J,V,D,size,DNA,CDR3
18,TRBJ1-5,TRBV27,NA,many,TGCACCAGCAAGGACATAACAGTGGACAGCCTTAGCAATCAGCCCCAGCATTTT,CTSKDITVDSLSNQPQHF
16,TRBJ2-1,TRBV12-3/TRBV12-4,NA,many,TGTGCCAGCAGCCCTACGACAGGCAAGCCATACAATGAGCAGTTCTTC,CASSPTTGKPYNEQFF
14,TRBJ1-1,TRBV18,NA,many,TGTGCCAGCTCAAGGGCAGCCATGAACACTGAAGCTTTCTTT,CASSRAAMNTEAFF
16,TRBJ2-7,TRBV3-1,NA,NA,TGTGCCAGCCATTTACAACTTATCAGAGGGGGATACGAGCAGTACTTC,CASHLQLIRGGYEQYF
12,TRBJ2-1,TRBV12-3/TRBV12-4,NA,many,TGTGCCAGCAGTTCGTCTTTCAATGAGCAGTTCTTC,CASSSSFNEQFF
14,TRBJ2-3,TRBV10-3,NA,few,TGTGCCATCAGTGAGTCGACTCCAGGAGATACGCAGTATTTT,CAISESTPGDTQYF
14,TRBJ2-7,TRBV5-1,NA,many,TGCGCCAGCAGCTTAGGTGGGAGCTCCTACGAGCAGTACTTC,CASSLGGSSYEQYF
13,TRBJ2-1,TRBV11-3,NA,many,TGTGCCAGCAGCTTATCGAGGGGAAGTGAGCAGTTCTTC,CASSLSRGSEQFF
14,TRBJ2-1,TRBV5-1,NA,many,TGCGCCAGCAAGAGGGCGGAGAATTACAATGAGCAGTTCTTC,CASKRAENYNEQFF
17,TRBJ2-4,TRBV28,TRBD1,many,TGTGCCAGCAGTTTATTTTCCGGGGACAGCCGCAAAAACATTCAGTACTTC,CASSLFSGDSRKNIQYF
15,TRBJ2-3,TRBV27,TRBD1,many,TGTGCCAGCAGTCCGGACAGGCTGAACACAGATACGCAGTATTTT,CASSPDRLNTDTQYF
17,TRBJ1-5,TRBV5-6,TRBD1,many,TGTGCCAGCAGCCCCAATTCTGGACAGGGCCCCTCCCAGCCCCAGCATTTT,CASSPNSGQGPSQPQHF
12,TRBJ1-1,TRBV5-1,NA,NA,TGCGCCAGCAGGCTAGCGAACACTGAAGCTTTCTTT,CASRLANTEAFF